These 4 T cell receptor beta chains were sequenced from one sample in a study of CD8 T cells in Susac syndrome. cDNA came from roughly 0.53 to 1 ug RNA primed by random hexamers. TCRdb re-called the immunoSEQ multiplex PCR reads with MiXCR, one entry per CDR3 protein. The sample has around 99,000 distinct CDR3 sequences; 96% are singletons. Sample: CD4+ T cells from PBMCs. These receptors were taken from a human donor in good health.

The V gene is TRBV4-1, the J gene TRBJ2-3, with TRBD2 as a possible D gene (6 bases). This CDR3 has 16 residues. The germline V and J ends were trimmed by 2 bases and 3 bases, with 15 bases remaining between them. Germline CDR1 reads MGHRA; CDR2 reads YSYEKL. CDR3 DNA: TGCGCCAGCAGCCAACCTCGACGGGGGAGGACAGATACGCAGTATTTT. Protein product: CASSQPRRGRTDTQYF.

The chain recombines TRBV29-1 with TRBJ2-5; D is possibly TRBD1 or TRBD2 (6 bases each). V lost 7 bases and J 4 bases, leaving 16 bases between the germline ends. Germline V lookup: CDR1 SQVTM, CDR2 ANQGSEA. This CDR3 spans 13 amino acids. The CDR3 here is CSGMKGGGETQYF. The DNA of the CDR3 is TGCAGCGGAATGAAAGGGGGAGGAGAGACCCAGTACTTC. Full variable domain (rest looked up from reference TRBV29-1 and TRBJ2-5): SAVISQKPSRDICQRGTSLTIQCQVDSQVTMMFWYRQQPGQSLTLIATANQGSEATYESGFVIDKFPISRPNLTFSTLTVSNMSPEDSSIYLCSGMKGGGETQYFGPGTRLLVL.

This clonotype was seen just once. Written as DNA, the CDR3 is TGCAGCGACCCGATGACAGGGGGCGCTTATGGCTACACCTTC. It codes for CSDPMTGGAYGYTF. The gene calls are TRBV29-1 and TRBJ1-2, with 10 bases fitting TRBD1. The germline V gene has CDR1 SQVTM and CDR2 ANQGSEA. With 7 bases clipped from V and 5 bases from J, the junction kept 10 bases outside the gene matches. There are 14 residues in the CDR3.

This chain uses TRBV5-4 with TRBJ2-7, with 9 bases lining up with TRBD2. The CDR3 runs to 16 residues. V lost 3 bases to trimming and J lost 2 bases; unmatched junction nucleotides: 9. Germline CDR1 is SGHNT and CDR2 is YYREEE (reference sequence). CDR3 DNA sequence: TGTGCCAGCAGCTCCGGGGGCATAGCGGGGGCCTACGAGCAGTACTTC. It specifies CASSSGGIAGAYEQYF.